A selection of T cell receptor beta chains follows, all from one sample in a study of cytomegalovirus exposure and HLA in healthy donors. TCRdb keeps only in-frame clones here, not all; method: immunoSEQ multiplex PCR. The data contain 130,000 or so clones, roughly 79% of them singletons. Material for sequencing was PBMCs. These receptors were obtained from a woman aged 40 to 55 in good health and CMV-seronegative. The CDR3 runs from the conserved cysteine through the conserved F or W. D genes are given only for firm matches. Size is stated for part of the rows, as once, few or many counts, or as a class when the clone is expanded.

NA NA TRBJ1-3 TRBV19 TGTGCCAGTAGTAGGCAGGATCCTGGAAACACCATATATTTT CASSRQDPGNTIYF
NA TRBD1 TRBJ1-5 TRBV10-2 TGCGCCAGAAGGAGGGGCCGGGACAGGGACAATCAGCCCCAGCATTTT CARRRGRDRDNQPQHF
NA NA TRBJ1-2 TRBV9 TGTGCCAGCAGCGTAGACCCTGGTCTGACTTATGGCTACACCTTC CASSVDPGLTYGYTF
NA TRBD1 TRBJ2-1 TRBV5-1 TGCGCCAGCAGCTCCGGGGACAGGGGTTACAATGAGCAGTTCTTC CASSSGDRGYNEQFF
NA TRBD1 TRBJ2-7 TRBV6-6 TGTGCCAGCAGCCACGGGACAGACTCCTACGAGCAGTACTTC CASSHGTDSYEQYF
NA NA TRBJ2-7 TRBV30 TGTGCCTGGAGTGTAGACGGGTACGAGCAGTACTTC CAWSVDGYEQYF
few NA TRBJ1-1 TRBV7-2 TGTGCCAGCAGCTTCGGGGGGGTAACTGAAGCTTTCTTT CASSFGGVTEAFF
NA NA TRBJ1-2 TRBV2 TGTGCCAGCACCTCAGTACGGACAGCCCGCTATGGCTACACCTTC CASTSVRTARYGYTF
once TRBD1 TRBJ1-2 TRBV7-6 TGTGCCAGCAGCTTAGGGGCAGGGGGCTATGGCTACACCTTC CASSLGAGGYGYTF
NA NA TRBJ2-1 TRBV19 TGTGCCAGTAGTATAGACCTAGCCTCCTACAATGAGCAGTTCTTC CASSIDLASYNEQFF
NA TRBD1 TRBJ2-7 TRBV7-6 TGTGCCAGCAGGGCCGGGACAGGGGCATACGAGCAGTACTTC CASRAGTGAYEQYF
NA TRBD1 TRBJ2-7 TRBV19 TGTGCCAGTAGTAGGGACAGGGGGAGCTACGAGCAGTACTTC CASSRDRGSYEQYF
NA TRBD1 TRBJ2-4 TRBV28 TGTGCCAGCAGTCCTCTCGGGACAGGGAAAATAAACATTCAGTACTTC CASSPLGTGKINIQYF
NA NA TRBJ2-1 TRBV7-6 TGTGCCAGCAGCTTCTCGGTGAACTCCTACAATGAGCAGTTCTTC CASSFSVNSYNEQFF
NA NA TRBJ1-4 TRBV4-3 TGCGCCAGCAGCCAAGTGAGTAGAAGCGATGAAAAACTGTTTTTT CASSQVSRSDEKLFF
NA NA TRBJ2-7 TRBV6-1 TGTGCCAGCAGTGCCAGTCCCCCCTACGAGCAGTACTTC CASSASPPYEQYF
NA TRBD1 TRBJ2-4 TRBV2 TGTGCCAGCAGTAACGACAGGGTAGGATACTTC CASSNDRVGYF
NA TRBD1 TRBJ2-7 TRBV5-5 TGTGCCAGCAGCTTTGGGACAGGGGCGATCTACGAGCAGTACTTC CASSFGTGAIYEQYF
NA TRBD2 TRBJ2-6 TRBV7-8 TGTGCCAGCAGCGGACCGGGACTAAACTCTGGGGCCAACGTCCTGACTTTC CASSGPGLNSGANVLTF
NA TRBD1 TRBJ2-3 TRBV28 TGTGCCAGCAGTTTCGCCGTGGACAGGGGAGGAGATACGCAGTATTTT CASSFAVDRGGDTQYF
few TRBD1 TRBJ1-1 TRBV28 TGTGCCAGCAGTTCGACAGGGTACAACACTGAAGCTTTCTTT CASSSTGYNTEAFF
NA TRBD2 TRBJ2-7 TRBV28 TGTGCCAGCAGTTCTCTACTAGCGGGAGTGGCGTACGAGCAGTACTTC CASSSLLAGVAYEQYF
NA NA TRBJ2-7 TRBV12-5 TGTGCTAGTGGTTTGGTTAAGACAGCTCGCTACGAGCAGTACTTC CASGLVKTARYEQYF
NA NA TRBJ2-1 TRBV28 TGTGCCAGCAGTTTATGGCTAGACTACAATGAGCAGTTCTTC CASSLWLDYNEQFF
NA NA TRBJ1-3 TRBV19 TGTGCCAGTAGTATCCCGGACAGCAATTACCTCTACTCGGGAAACACCATATATTTT CASSIPDSNYLYSGNTIYF
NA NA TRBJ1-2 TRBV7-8 TGTGCCAGCAGCCCCAGGTCTTCAGGACAGCTTCATATCTTC CASSPRSSGQLHIF